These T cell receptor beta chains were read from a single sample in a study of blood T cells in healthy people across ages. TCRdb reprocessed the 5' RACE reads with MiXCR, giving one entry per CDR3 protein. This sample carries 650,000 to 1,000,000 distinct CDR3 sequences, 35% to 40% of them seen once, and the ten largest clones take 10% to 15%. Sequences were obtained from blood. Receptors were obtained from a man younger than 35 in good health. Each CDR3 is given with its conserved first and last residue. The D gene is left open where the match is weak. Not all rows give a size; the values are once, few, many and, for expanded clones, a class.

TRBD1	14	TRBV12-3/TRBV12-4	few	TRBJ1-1	CASARGQGVGEAFF	TGTGCCAGCGCCCGTGGACAGGGGGTCGGTGAAGCTTTCTTT
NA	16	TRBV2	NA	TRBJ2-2	CASARSGYANTGELFF	TGTGCCAGCGCCCGGAGCGGATACGCGAACACCGGGGAGCTGTTTTTT
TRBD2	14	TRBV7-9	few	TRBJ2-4	CASSLGGMGNIQYF	TGTGCCAGCAGCTTGGGGGGGATGGGAAACATTCAGTACTTC
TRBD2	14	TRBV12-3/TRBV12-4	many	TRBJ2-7	CASSFSRGAYEQYF	TGTGCCAGCAGTTTCTCGCGGGGGGCCTACGAGCAGTACTTC
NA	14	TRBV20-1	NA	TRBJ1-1	CSARDRNLNTEAFF	TGCAGTGCTAGAGATAGGAACTTGAACACTGAAGCTTTCTTT
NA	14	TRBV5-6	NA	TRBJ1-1	CASSLRTLNTEAFF	TGTGCCAGCAGCCTACGGACCTTGAACACTGAAGCTTTCTTT
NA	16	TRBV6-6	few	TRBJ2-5	CASSQPRGGRQETQYF	TGTGCCAGCAGCCAGCCCAGGGGGGGAAGACAAGAGACCCAGTACTTC
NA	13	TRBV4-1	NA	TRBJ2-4	CASSQEGRDLQYF	TGCGCCAGCAGCCAAGAGGGCCGGGACTTGCAGTACTTC
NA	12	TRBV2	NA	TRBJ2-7	CASKPGIYEQYF	TGTGCCAGCAAACCAGGGATATACGAGCAGTACTTC
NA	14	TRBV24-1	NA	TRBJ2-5	CATSASGNQETQYF	TGTGCCACCAGTGCATCCGGGAACCAAGAGACCCAGTACTTC
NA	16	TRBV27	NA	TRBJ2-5	CASSSLLGGREETQYF	TGTGCCAGCAGTTCCCTGTTGGGGGGGCGTGAAGAGACCCAGTACTTC
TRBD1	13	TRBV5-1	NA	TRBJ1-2	CASSSTGGDGYTF	TGCGCCAGCAGCTCAACAGGGGGCGATGGCTACACCTTC
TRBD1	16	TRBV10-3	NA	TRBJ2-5	CAISDPKTGGGETQYF	TGTGCCATCAGTGACCCTAAGACAGGGGGGGGTGAGACCCAGTACTTC
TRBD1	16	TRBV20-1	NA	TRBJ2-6	CSARGTGGSGANVLTF	TGCAGTGCTAGAGGTACAGGGGGGTCTGGGGCCAACGTCCTGACTTTC
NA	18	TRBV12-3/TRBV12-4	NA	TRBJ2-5	CASSPRGGRGPLRETQYF	TGTGCCAGCAGTCCCAGGGGGGGGCGGGGACCACTTAGGGAGACCCAGTACTTC
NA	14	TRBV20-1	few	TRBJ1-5	CSAGQTYSNQPQHF	TGCAGTGCAGGACAGACCTATAGCAATCAGCCCCAGCATTTT